This T cell receptor (beta chain) is drawn from a study of CD8+ T cells in alopecia areata. Study-level results: Among the top 100, expanded CD8+ clones, as well as scalp clonality, were significantly decreased by tofacitinib.

V trimming: 4 bases; J trimming: 4 bases; junction bases outside the gene matches: 4. This CDR3 comprises 13 residues. Per germline, CDR1 SGHRS and CDR2 YFSETQ. Documented treatment: oral pan-JAK inhibitor, 5-10 mg twice daily. From alopecia areata patients, lesional scalp punch biopsies and peripheral blood were collected. PBMCs, the starting material, were the source of sorted CD4+ and CD8+ T cells. RNA was extracted and reverse transcribed into cDNA as the sequencing template. Assay: immunoSEQ multiplex PCR; the TCRdb copy retains only in-frame clones and omits some. The sample lists more than 150,000 clones, about three fifths occurring once. Turning to this clone: The target antigen is unknown.

This sequence originates from a human donor with alopecia areata. Sample: CD8+ T cells sorted from blood, taken at week 24, from a patient treated with tofacitinib. The gene calls are TRBV5-1 and TRBJ1-2, with 7 bases lining up with TRBD1. CDR3 sequence reads: CASSPGTAYGYTF. The CDR3 nucleotides are TGCGCCAGCAGCCCGGGGACAGCCTATGGCTACACCTTC.